This TCR beta chain was sequenced for a study of tissue T cells after allogeneic stem cell transplantation. Comments on this clone: What it recognizes is unknown.

The CDR3 loop spans 16 amino acids. V lost 4 bases and J lost 0; bases outside the gene matches: 5. Germline CDR1 reads KGHDR; CDR2 reads SFDVKD. Sequencing of TCRbeta CDR3 at survey depth gave sequences and template counts. Generated by immunoSEQ multiplex PCR, the TCRdb table keeps only in-frame clones and is missing some. Of 20,000 to 30,000 clones detected, over 70% appear once; the ten largest clones hold about 8.3%. GI sites, liver, skin and spleen were taken after median 9.75 post-mortem hours. General study results and limits: Tissue-detected TCR repertoire was only partly captured by blood and spleen T cells. Few T cell clones were shared across patients, but motif clusters showed tissue-specific shared signatures.

The chain links TRBV24-1 to TRBJ2-3; 8 bases agree with TRBD2. The input for sequencing was tissue from the ileum, taken at autopsy. The TCR originated in an older female donor with lung cancer. This CDR3 is CATSDATSGSTDTQYF. The CDR3 nucleotides are TGTGCCACCAGTGACGCTACTAGCGGAAGCACAGATACGCAGTATTTT.